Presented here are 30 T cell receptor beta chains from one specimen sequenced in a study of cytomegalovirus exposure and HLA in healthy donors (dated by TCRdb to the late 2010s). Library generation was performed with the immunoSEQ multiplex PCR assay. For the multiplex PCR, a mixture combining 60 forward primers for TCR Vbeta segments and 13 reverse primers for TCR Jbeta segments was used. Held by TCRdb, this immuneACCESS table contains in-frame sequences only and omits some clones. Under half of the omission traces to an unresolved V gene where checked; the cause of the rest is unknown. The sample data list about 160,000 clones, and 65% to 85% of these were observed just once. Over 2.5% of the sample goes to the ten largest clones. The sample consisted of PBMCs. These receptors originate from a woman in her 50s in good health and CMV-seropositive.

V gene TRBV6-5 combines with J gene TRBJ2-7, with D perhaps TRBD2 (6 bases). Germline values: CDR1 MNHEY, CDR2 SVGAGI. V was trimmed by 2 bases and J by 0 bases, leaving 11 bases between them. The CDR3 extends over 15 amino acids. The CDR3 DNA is TGTGCCAGCAGTTACCAAGCGGGCCTCTCCTACGAGCAGTACTTC. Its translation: CASSYQAGLSYEQYF.

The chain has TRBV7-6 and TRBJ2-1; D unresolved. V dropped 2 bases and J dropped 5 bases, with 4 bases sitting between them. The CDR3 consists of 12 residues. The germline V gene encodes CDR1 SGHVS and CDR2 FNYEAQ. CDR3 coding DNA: TGTGCCAGCAGCTTACTCGACAATGAGCAGTTCTTC. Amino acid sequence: CASSLLDNEQFF.

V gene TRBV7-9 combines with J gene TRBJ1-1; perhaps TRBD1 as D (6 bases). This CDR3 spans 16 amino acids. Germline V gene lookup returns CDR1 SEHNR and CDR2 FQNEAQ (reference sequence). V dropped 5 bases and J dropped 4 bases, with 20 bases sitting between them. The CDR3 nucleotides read TGTGCCAGCAGCGCGGGGGAGGGAGGACAGATCACTGAAGCTTTCTTT. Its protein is CASSAGEGGQITEAFF. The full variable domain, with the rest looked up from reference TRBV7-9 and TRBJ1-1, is DTGVSQNPRHKITKRGQNVTFRCDPISEHNRLYWYRQTLGQGPEFLTYFQNEAQLEKSRLLSDRFSAERPKGSFSTLEIQRTEQGDSAMYLCASSAGEGGQITEAFFGQGTRLTVV.

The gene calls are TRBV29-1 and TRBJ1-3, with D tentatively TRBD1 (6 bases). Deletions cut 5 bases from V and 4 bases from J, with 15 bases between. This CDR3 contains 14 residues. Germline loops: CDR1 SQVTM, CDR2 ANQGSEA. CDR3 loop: CSVRGGSGGNTIYF. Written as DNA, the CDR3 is TGCAGCGTTAGGGGGGGATCTGGAGGAAACACCATATATTTT.

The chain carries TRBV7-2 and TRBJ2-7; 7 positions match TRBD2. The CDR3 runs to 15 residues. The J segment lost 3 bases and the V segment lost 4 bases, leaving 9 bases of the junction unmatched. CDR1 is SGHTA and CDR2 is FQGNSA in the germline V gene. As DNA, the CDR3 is TGTGCCAGCAGCTCTCGCGGGAGATTGGGCTACGAGCAGTACTTC. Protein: CASSSRGRLGYEQYF.

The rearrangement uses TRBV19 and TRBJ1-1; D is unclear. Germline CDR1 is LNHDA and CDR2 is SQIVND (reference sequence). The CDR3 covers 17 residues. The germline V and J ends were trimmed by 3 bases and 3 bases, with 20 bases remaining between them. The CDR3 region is CASSIRAGGTGYTEAFF. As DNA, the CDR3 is TGTGCCAGTAGTATCCGCGCGGGAGGCACTGGGTACACTGAAGCTTTCTTT. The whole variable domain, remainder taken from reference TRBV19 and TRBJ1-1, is DGGITQSPKYLFRKEGQNVTLSCEQNLNHDAMYWYRQDPGQGLRLIYYSQIVNDFQKGDIAEGYSVSREKKESFPLTVTSAQKNPTAFYLCASSIRAGGTGYTEAFFGQGTRLTVV.

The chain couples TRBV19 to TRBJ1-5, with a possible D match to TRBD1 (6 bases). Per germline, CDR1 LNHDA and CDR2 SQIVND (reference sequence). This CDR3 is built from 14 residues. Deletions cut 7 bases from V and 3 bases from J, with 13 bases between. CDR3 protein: CASMNRALNQPQHF. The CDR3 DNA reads TGTGCCAGTATGAACAGGGCGCTCAATCAGCCCCAGCATTTT.

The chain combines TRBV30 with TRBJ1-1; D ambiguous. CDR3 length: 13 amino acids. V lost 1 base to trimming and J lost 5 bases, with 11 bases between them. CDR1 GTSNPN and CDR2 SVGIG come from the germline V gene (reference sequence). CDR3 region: CAWSARLGTEAFF. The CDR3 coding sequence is TGTGCCTGGAGTGCTCGACTAGGAACTGAAGCTTTCTTT.

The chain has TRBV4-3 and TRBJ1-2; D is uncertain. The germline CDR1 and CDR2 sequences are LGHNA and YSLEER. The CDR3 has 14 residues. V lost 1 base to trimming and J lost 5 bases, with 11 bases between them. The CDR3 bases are TGCGCCAGCAGCCAAGTATTCCGAGATTATGGCTACACCTTC. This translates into CASSQVFRDYGYTF.

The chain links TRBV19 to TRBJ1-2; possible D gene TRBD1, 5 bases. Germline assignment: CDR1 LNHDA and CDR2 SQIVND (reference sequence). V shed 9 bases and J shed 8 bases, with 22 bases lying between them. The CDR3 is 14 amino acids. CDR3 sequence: CASALTPRQPGYTF. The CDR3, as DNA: TGTGCCAGCGCTCTAACACCTAGACAGCCGGGCTACACCTTC.

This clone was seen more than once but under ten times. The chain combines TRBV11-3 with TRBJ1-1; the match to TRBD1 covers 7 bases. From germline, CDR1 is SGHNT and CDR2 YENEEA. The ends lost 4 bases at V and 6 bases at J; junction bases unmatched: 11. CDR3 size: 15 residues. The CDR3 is CASSSAKGAIAEAFF. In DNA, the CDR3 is TGTGCCAGCAGCTCAGCTAAGGGGGCAATCGCTGAAGCTTTCTTT.

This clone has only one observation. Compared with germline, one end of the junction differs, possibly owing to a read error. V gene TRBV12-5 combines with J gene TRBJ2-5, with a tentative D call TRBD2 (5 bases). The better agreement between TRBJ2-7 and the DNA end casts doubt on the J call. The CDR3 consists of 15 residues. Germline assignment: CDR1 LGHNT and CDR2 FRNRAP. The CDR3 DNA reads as TGTGCTAATGGTTTGGTATTGACCGGGATCCACGAGCAGTACTTC. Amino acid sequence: CANGLVLTGIHEQYF.

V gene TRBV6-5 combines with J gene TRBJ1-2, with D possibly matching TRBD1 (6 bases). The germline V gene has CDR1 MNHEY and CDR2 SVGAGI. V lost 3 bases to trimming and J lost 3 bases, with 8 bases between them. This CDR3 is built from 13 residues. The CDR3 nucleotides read TGTGCCAGCAGTTATGCAGGGGACTATGGCTACACCTTC. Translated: CASSYAGDYGYTF.

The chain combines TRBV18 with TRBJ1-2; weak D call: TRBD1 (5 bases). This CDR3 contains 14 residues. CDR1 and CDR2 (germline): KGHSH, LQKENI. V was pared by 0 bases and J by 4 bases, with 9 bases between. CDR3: CASSPPTGGYGYTF. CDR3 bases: TGTGCCAGCTCACCACCGACGGGGGGCTATGGCTACACCTTC.

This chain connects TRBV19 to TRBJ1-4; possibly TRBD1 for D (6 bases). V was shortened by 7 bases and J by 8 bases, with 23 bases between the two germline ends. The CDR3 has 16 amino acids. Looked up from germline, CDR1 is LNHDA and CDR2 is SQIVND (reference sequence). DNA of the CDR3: TGTGCCAGTACCGATCATCCGGGGGGCTATGGGGAAAAACTGTTTTTT. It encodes CASTDHPGGYGEKLFF.

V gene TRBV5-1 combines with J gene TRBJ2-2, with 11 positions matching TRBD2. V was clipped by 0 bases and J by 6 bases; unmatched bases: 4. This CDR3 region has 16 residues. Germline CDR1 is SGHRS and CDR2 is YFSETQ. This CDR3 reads CASSLGTSGRPGELFF. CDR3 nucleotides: TGCGCCAGCAGCTTGGGAACTAGCGGGAGACCCGGGGAGCTGTTTTTT.

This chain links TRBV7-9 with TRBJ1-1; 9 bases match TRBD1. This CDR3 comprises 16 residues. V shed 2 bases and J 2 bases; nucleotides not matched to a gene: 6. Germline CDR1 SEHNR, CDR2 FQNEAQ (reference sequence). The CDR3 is CASSLSLGQGNTEAFF. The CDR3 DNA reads TGTGCCAGCAGCTTAAGTTTGGGACAGGGCAACACTGAAGCTTTCTTT.

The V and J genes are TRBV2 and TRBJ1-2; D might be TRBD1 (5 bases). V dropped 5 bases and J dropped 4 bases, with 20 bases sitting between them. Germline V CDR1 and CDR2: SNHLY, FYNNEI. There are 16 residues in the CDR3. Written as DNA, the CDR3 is TGTGCCAGCAGTCCAAGCGGGGGGGGGAAAAGCTATGGCTACACCTTC. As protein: CASSPSGGGKSYGYTF.

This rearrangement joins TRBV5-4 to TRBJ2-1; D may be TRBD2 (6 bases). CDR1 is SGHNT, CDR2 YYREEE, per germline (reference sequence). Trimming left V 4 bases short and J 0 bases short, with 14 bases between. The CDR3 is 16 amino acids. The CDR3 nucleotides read TGTGCCAGCAGCCCCGGCGGGGAGAGCTCCTACAATGAGCAGTTCTTC. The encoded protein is CASSPGGESSYNEQFF.

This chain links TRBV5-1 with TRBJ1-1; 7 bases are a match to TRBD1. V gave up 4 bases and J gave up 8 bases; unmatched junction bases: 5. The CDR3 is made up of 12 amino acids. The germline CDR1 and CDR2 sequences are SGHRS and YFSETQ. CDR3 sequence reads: CASSETGPEAFF. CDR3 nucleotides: TGCGCCAGCAGCGAGACAGGGCCAGAAGCTTTCTTT.

The CDR3 coding sequence is TGTGCCTGGAACGGGAAGCGGGGCCCTACGGATACGCAGTATTTT. It specifies CAWNGKRGPTDTQYF. The chain has TRBV30 and TRBJ2-3; 7 nucleotides align to TRBD2. Germline CDR1 is GTSNPN and CDR2 is SVGIG (reference sequence). Trimming removed 4 bases from V and 6 bases from J; junction bases left unmatched: 13. The CDR3 spans 15 residues. Based on the CDR3 plus reference TRBV30 and TRBJ2-3, the full variable domain is SQTIHQWPATLVQPVGSPLSLECTVEGTSNPNLYWYRQAAGRGLQLLFYSVGIGQISSEVPQNLSASRPQDRQFILSSKKLLLSDSGFYLCAWNGKRGPTDTQYFGPGTRLTVL.

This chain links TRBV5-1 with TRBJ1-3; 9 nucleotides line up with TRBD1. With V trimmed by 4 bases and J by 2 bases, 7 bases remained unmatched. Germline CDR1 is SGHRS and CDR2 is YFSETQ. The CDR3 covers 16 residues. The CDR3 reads CASSAHRGLAGNTIYF. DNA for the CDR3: TGCGCCAGCAGCGCACACAGGGGGCTAGCTGGAAACACCATATATTTT.

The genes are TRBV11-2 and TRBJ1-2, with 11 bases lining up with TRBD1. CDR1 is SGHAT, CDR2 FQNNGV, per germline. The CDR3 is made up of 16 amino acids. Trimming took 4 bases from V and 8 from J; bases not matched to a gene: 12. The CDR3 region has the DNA TGTGCCAGCAGCTCTCGCCGGACAGGGGGCACCGTCGGCTACACCTTC. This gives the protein CASSSRRTGGTVGYTF.

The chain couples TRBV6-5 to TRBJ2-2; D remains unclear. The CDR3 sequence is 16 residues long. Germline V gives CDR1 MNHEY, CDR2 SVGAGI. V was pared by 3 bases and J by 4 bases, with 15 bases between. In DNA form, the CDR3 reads TGTGCCAGCAGTTATCAAACTGCGAAGTCCACCGGGGAGCTGTTTTTT. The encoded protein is CASSYQTAKSTGELFF.

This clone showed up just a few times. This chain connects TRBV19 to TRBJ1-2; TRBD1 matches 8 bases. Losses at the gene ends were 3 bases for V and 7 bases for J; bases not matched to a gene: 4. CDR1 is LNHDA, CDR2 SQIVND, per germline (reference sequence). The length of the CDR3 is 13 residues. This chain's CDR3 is CASSIRDRLGYTF. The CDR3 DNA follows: TGTGCCAGTAGTATCCGGGACAGGCTTGGCTACACCTTC.

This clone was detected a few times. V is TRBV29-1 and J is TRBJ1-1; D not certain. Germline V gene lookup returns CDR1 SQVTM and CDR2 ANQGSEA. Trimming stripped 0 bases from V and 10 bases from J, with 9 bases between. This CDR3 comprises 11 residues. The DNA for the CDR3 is TGCAGCGTTGAAGACCCGGGTCGAGCTTTCTTT. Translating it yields CSVEDPGRAFF. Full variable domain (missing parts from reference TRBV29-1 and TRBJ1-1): SAVISQKPSRDICQRGTSLTIQCQVDSQVTMMFWYRQQPGQSLTLIATANQGSEATYESGFVIDKFPISRPNLTFSTLTVSNMSPEDSSIYLCSVEDPGRAFFGQGTRLTVV.

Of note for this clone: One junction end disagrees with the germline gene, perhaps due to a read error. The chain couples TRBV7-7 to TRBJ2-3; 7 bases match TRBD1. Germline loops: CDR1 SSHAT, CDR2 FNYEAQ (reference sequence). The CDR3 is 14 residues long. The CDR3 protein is CASSLGTAGDTQYF. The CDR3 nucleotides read TGTGCTAGCAGCTTAGGGACAGCCGGAGATACGCAGTATTTT.

The CDR3 coding sequence is TGTGCCAGCAGCGACAGGGTTAATCAGCCCCAGCATTTT. Its translation: CASSDRVNQPQHF. The chain combines TRBV7-2 with TRBJ1-5; 7 positions match TRBD1. V was clipped by 5 bases and J by 4 bases; unmatched bases: 2. The CDR3 runs 13 residues. The germline V gene encodes CDR1 SGHTA and CDR2 FQGNSA.

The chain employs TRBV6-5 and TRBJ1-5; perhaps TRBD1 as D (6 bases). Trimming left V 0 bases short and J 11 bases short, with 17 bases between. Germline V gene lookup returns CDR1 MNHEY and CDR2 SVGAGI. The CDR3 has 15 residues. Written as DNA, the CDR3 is TGTGCCAGCAGTTACTCGGGGGCCCAATCAGGGGCCCAGCATTTT. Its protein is CASSYSGAQSGAQHF.

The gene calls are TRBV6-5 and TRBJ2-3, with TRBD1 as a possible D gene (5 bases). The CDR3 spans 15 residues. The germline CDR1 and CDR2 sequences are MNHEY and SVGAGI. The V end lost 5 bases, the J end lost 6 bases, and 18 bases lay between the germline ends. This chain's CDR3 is CASSVRGTGDDTQYF. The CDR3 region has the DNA TGTGCCAGCAGTGTTCGAGGAACAGGCGACGATACGCAGTATTTT.